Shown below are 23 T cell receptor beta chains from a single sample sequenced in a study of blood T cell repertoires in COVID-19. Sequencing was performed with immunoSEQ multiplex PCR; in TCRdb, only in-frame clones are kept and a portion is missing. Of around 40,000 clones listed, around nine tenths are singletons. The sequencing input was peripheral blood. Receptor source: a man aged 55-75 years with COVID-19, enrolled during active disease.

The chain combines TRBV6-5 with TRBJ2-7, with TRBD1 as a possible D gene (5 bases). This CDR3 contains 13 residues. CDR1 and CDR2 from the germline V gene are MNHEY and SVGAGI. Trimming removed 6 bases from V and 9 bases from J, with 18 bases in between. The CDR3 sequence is CASRGDAIAGQYF. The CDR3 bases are TGTGCCAGCAGAGGGGATGCGATAGCAGGGCAGTACTTC.

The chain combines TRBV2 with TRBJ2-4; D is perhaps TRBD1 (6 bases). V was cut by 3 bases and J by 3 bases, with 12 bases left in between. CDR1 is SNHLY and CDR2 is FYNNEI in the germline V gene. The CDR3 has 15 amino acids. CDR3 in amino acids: CASSEVTGNKNIQYF. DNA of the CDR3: TGTGCCAGCAGTGAGGTAACAGGGAACAAAAACATTCAGTACTTC.

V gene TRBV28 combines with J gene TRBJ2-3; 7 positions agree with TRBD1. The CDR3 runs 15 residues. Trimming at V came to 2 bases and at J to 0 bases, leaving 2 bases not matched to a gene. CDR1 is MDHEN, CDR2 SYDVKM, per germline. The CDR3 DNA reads TGTGCCAGCAGTTTAAGACAGGGTAGCACAGATACGCAGTATTTT. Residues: CASSLRQGSTDTQYF.

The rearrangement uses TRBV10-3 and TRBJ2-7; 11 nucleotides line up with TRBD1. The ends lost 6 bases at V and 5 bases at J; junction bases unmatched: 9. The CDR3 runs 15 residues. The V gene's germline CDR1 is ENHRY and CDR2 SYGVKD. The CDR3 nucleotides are TGTGCCATCAGGCCCCCCGGGACAGGGGGGAACGAGCAGTACTTC. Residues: CAIRPPGTGGNEQYF.

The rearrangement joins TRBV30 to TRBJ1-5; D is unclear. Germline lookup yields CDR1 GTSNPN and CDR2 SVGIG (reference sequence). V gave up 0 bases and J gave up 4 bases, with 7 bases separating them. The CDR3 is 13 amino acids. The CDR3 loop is CAWSVLPNQPQHF. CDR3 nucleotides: TGTGCCTGGAGTGTACTCCCGAATCAGCCCCAGCATTTT.

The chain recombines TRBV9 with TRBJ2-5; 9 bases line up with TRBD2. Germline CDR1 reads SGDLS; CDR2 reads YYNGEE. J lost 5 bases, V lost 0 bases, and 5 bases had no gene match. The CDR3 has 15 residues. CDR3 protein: CASSVVGLASETQYF. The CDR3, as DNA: TGTGCCAGCAGCGTAGTGGGACTAGCCTCTGAGACCCAGTACTTC.

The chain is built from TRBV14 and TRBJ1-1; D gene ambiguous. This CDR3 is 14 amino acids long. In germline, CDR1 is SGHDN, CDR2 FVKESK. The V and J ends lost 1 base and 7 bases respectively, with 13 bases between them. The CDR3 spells CASSQAGGNGEAFF. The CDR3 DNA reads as TGTGCCAGCAGCCAAGCAGGAGGAAACGGTGAAGCTTTCTTT.

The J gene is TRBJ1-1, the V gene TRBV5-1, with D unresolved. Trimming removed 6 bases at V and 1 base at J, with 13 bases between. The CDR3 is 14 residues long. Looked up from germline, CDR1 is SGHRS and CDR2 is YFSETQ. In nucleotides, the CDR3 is TGCGCCAGCATTCCGGGGTTGGGGAACACTGAAGCTTTCTTT. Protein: CASIPGLGNTEAFF.

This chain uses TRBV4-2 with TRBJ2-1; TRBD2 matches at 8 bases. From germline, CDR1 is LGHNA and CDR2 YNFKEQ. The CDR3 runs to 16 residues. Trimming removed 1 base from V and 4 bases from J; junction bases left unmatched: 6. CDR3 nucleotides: TGTGCCAGCAGCCAAGTGGCGCGGGAGGTGTACAATGAGCAGTTCTTC. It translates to CASSQVAREVYNEQFF.

CDR3 loop: CASSRLAQSGQKDEQYF. CDR3 in DNA: TGTGCCAGCAGTCGACTAGCGCAAAGCGGGCAGAAAGACGAGCAGTACTTC. This chain joins TRBV4-2 and TRBJ2-7, with TRBD2 matching 8 bases. The CDR3 sequence is 17 residues long. The V and J ends lost 6 bases and 5 bases, in that order; junction bases with no gene match: 18. Germline-derived CDR1 and CDR2 are LGHNA and YNFKEQ.

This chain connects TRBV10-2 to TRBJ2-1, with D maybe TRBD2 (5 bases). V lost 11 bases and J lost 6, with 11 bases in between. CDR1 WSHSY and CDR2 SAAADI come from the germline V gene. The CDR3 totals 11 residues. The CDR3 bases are TGCGCCGCCGGAGGATCCAATGAGCAGTTCTTC. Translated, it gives CAAGGSNEQFF.

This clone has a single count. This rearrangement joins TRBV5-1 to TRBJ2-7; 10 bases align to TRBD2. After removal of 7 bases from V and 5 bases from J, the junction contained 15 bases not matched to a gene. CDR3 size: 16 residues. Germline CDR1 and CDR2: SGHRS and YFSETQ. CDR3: CASSASPASGSDEQYF. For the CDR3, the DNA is TGCGCCAGCTCAGCTTCCCCTGCTAGCGGGAGTGACGAGCAGTACTTC.

CDR3 in DNA: TGTGCCAGTAAGATTGAGAGCAACAATCAGCCCCAGCATTTT. Encoded protein: CASKIESNNQPQHF. This chain uses TRBV28 with TRBJ1-5; D remains unclear. This CDR3 is built from 14 residues. In germline, CDR1 is MDHEN, CDR2 SYDVKM. Deletions cut 9 bases from V and 3 bases from J, with 15 bases between. Based on the CDR3 plus reference TRBV28 and TRBJ1-5, the full variable domain is DVKVTQSSRYLVKRTGEKVFLECVQDMDHENMFWYRQDPGLGLRLIYFSYDVKMKEKGDIPEGYSVSREKKERFSLILESASTNQTSMYLCASKIESNNQPQHFGDGTRLSIL.

The CDR3 sequence is CSVTSGGRGEQYF. CDR3 bases: TGCAGCGTTACCTCGGGCGGGAGGGGCGAGCAGTACTTC. This rearrangement joins TRBV29-1 to TRBJ2-7; 9 positions match TRBD2. Germline CDR1 SQVTM, CDR2 ANQGSEA. This CDR3 is 13 amino acids long. Unmatched junction bases numbered 8, after V lost 5 bases and J lost 6 bases.

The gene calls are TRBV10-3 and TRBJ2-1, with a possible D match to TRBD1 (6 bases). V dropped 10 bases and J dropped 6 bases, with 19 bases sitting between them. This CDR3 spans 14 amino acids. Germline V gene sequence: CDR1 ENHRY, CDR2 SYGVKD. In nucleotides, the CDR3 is TGTGCCAGCGTGGCAGGGGTTGGATTCAATGAGCAGTTCTTC. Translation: CASVAGVGFNEQFF.

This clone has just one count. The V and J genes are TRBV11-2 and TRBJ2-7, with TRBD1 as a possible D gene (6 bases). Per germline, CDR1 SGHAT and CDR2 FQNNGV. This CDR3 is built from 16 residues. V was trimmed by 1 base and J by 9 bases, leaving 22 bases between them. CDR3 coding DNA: TGTGCCAGCAGCTTAGCCCGGGCAGGGGCCGCCTATGGGCAGTACTTC. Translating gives CASSLARAGAAYGQYF. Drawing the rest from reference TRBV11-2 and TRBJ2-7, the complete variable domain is EAGVAQSPRYKIIEKRQSVAFWCNPISGHATLYWYQQILGQGPKLLIQFQNNGVVDDSQLPKDRFSAERLKGVDSTLKIQPAKLEDSAVYLCASSLARAGAAYGQYFGPGTRLTVT.

CDR3 in amino acids: CASSLASGRYEQYF. The CDR3 nucleotides are TGTGCCAGCAGTCTAGCTAGCGGGAGGTACGAGCAGTACTTC. The rearrangement links TRBV6-5 to TRBJ2-7; 11 nucleotides line up with TRBD2. After removal of 5 bases from V and 4 bases from J, the junction contained 4 bases not matched to a gene. Germline CDR1 is MNHEY and CDR2 is SVGAGI. The CDR3 extends over 14 amino acids.

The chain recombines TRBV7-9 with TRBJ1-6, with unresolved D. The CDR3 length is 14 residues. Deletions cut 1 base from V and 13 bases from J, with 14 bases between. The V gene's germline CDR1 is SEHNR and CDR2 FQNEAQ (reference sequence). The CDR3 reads CASSLGQRAEPLHF. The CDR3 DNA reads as TGTGCCAGCAGCTTAGGGCAGCGTGCAGAGCCCCTCCACTTT.

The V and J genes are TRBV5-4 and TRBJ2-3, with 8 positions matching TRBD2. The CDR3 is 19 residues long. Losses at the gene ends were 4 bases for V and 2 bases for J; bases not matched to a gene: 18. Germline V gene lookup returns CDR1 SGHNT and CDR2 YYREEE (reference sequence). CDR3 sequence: CASSTGLGPVRLTTDTQYF. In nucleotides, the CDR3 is TGTGCCAGCAGCACGGGACTAGGTCCAGTCCGACTTACCACAGATACGCAGTATTTT.

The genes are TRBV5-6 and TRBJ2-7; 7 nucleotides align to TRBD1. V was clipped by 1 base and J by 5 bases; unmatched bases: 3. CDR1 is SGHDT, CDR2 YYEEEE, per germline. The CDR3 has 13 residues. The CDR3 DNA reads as TGTGCCAGCAGCTTGATAGGGGGCGACGAGCAGTACTTC. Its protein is CASSLIGGDEQYF.

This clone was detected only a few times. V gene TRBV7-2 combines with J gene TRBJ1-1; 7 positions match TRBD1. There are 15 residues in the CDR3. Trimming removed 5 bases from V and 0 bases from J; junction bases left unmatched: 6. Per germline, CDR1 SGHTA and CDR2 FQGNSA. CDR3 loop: CASSPRQGVNTEAFF. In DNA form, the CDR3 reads TGTGCCAGCAGCCCTAGACAGGGTGTGAACACTGAAGCTTTCTTT.

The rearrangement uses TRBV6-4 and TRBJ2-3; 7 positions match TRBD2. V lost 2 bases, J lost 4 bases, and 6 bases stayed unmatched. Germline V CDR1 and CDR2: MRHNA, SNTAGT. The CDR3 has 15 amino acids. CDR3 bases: TGTGCCAGCAGTGACGAGCCTAGCGGAGCAGATACGCAGTATTTT. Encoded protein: CASSDEPSGADTQYF.

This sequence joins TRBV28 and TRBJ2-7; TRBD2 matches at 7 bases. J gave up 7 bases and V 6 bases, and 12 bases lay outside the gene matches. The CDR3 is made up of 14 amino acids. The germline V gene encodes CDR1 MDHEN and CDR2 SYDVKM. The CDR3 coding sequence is TGTGCCAGCAGACCGCGGGAGAATAGGCGGGAGCAGTACTTC. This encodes CASRPRENRREQYF.